This TCR beta chain was sequenced during a study of human T cells and chemical hapten exposure. TCRdb re-derived calls from the RACE reads in MiXCR, one entry per CDR3 protein. The data hold 300,000 to 450,000 distinct CDR3 sequences, with 4.5% to 7% observed a single time. Germline assignment: CDR1 SQVTM and CDR2 ANQGSEA. Between the trimmed V and J ends, which lost 7 bases and 2 bases, there was a span of 12 bases. CDR3 length: 13 amino acids. Sample time point: pre-sensitization, week 0. The treatment denotes: therapeutic diphenylcyclopropenone sensitization with weekly scalp DPC. The TCR originated in a woman younger than 35 with alopecia areata. Some clones in this sample may be carry-over from other donors' samples. Sequenced here: whole blood, sampled in connection with sensitization to the hapten diphenylcyclopropenone (DPC). This chain links TRBV29-1 with TRBJ1-5; tentatively, D is TRBD1 (6 bases). The CDR3 here is CSAGGGGNQPQHF. The CDR3 DNA reads TGCAGCGCCGGGGGGGGCGGCAATCAGCCCCAGCATTTT.